This T cell receptor beta chain is drawn from a study of T cell responses to AZD1222 COVID-19 vaccine. Study-level points and caveats: Vaccine-related CD4 TCRs covered spike, predominating at 160-218 and 743-854. There were mostly white British donors and more females than males, and clonal diversity was possibly underestimated. Nearly half of unique spike-specific TCRs reportedly avoided B.1.351 and B.1.1.7 mutated regions.

About this clone: Its cognate antigen is unknown.

Method: immunoSEQ multiplex PCR; TCRdb's copy keeps in-frame clones and lacks some. The data show 95,000 to 150,000 clones, approximately 88% seen once. Sequencing was performed on peripheral blood, taken on day 0 of AZD1222 vaccination. The TCR sequence derives from an adult in good health.

The CDR3 protein is CASSLEVGWQLFF. Here the CDR3 DNA reads TGTGCCAGCAGTTTAGAAGTGGGTTGGCAACTGTTTTTT. The genes are TRBV12-3 or TRBV12-4 and TRBJ1-4; D uncertain. The V end was cut by 1 base, the J end by 12 bases, with 12 bases between. CDR3 length: 13 amino acids.